Below, one T cell receptor beta chain is given with its context. Its antigen is currently unknown. The data originate from a study of identical twins. Findings and caveats of the study: Excess low generation probability was seen in twin-shared out-of-frame alpha sequences.

TCRdb reanalysed the 5' RACE reads using MiXCR and keeps one entry per CDR3 protein. The sample lists fewer than 550,000 distinct CDR3 sequences; about 15% were seen once. The V and J ends lost 6 bases and 4 bases respectively, with 21 bases between them. The CDR3 is 16 residues long. The germline CDR1 and CDR2 sequences are MDHEN and SYDVKM. These data were also filed under a second study, of yellow fever vaccine responses in identical twins.

Sequencing was done on a sample of CD4+ T cells sorted from blood. The receptor comes from a young woman in good health. V is TRBV28 and J is TRBJ2-5; D is uncertain. As DNA, the CDR3 is TGTGCCAGCAGGTCCCCCGGGCGTTCGGTAGGAGAGACCCAGTACTTC. This codes for CASRSPGRSVGETQYF.